Shown below are 25 T cell receptor beta chains from a single sample sequenced in a study of CD8 T cells in Susac syndrome. RNA, at roughly 0.45 to 1 ug, was reverse transcribed with random hexamers. TCRdb ran MiXCR on the immunoSEQ multiplex PCR reads and lists one entry per CDR3 protein. The profile shows some 170,000 distinct CDR3 sequences, around 93% of them singletons. Sequencing was carried out using CD4+ T cells from PBMCs. These receptors all come from a human donor in good health.

The rearrangement uses TRBV6-5 and TRBJ1-3; 10 bases fit TRBD1. Germline V CDR1 and CDR2: MNHEY, SVGAGI. V shed 2 bases, J shed 3 bases, and the junction held 7 bases outside the gene matches. The length of the CDR3 is 17 residues. The CDR3 DNA sequence: TGTGCCAGCAGTTACACCTCGGACAGGGGGTTTGGAAACACCATATATTTT. This gives the protein CASSYTSDRGFGNTIYF.

The sample holds one count of this clonotype. The gene calls are TRBV7-2 and TRBJ1-2; 11 nucleotides agree with TRBD1. V lost 5 bases and J lost 4; bases outside the gene matches: 3. Germline CDR1 and CDR2: SGHTA and FQGNSA. CDR3 length: 14 residues. The CDR3 region is CASSGDRGTYGYTF. CDR3 nucleotide sequence: TGTGCCAGCAGCGGGGACAGGGGGACCTATGGCTACACCTTC.

V usage is TRBV29-1 and J usage is TRBJ2-1, with D perhaps TRBD2 (7 bases). V dropped 7 bases and J dropped 8 bases, with 24 bases sitting between them. The CDR3 is made up of 15 amino acids. Germline values: CDR1 SQVTM, CDR2 ANQGSEA. The chain's CDR3 is CSAGEGIGGIDEQFF. CDR3 coding DNA: TGCAGCGCGGGGGAGGGGATAGGGGGTATCGATGAGCAGTTCTTC.

The chain carries TRBV12-3 or TRBV12-4 and TRBJ2-7; no definite D call. The CDR3 loop spans 13 amino acids. Trimming pared 6 bases from V and 1 base from J, leaving 10 bases between. The CDR3 nucleotides are TGTGCCAGCAGCCCCACTCGGTCCTACGAGCAGTACTTC. It yields the protein CASSPTRSYEQYF.

The chain combines TRBV12-3 or TRBV12-4 with TRBJ1-2; maybe TRBD1 (6 bases). The CDR3 has 14 amino acids. Between the trimmed V and J ends, which lost 6 bases and 2 bases, there was a span of 13 bases. The CDR3 here is CASSPGGGNYGYTF. The CDR3 bases are TGTGCCAGCAGCCCCGGGGGGGGCAACTATGGCTACACCTTC.

The chain combines TRBV12-3 or TRBV12-4 with TRBJ2-5, with D hard to call. With 2 bases removed from V and 5 bases from J, the gap between germline ends came to 6 bases. The CDR3 totals 12 residues. The CDR3 DNA sequence: TGTGCCAGCAGTTTAACACCCGAGACCCAGTACTTC. Its translation: CASSLTPETQYF.

V usage is TRBV5-1 and J usage is TRBJ1-6; D not certain. Per germline, CDR1 SGHRS and CDR2 YFSETQ. The CDR3 is 16 residues long. The germline V and J ends were trimmed by 1 base and 0 bases, with 8 bases remaining between them. CDR3 in DNA: TGCGCCAGCAGCTTGTCCCCTGGCTCCTATAATTCACCCCTCCACTTT. Translated, it gives CASSLSPGSYNSPLHF.

This clonotype was picked up one time. The CDR3: CASSELGSVYEQYF. Written as DNA, the CDR3 is TGTGCCAGCAGTGAATTGGGCTCAGTCTACGAGCAGTACTTC. V usage is TRBV2 and J usage is TRBJ2-7; D call uncertain. The CDR3 consists of 14 residues. Germline loops: CDR1 SNHLY, CDR2 FYNNEI. V was clipped by 2 bases and J by 3 bases, with 11 bases between them.

The rearrangement joins TRBV6-4 to TRBJ2-5, with TRBD2 as a possible D gene (7 bases). Germline assignment: CDR1 MRHNA and CDR2 SNTAGT. Trimming removed 8 bases at V and 4 bases at J, with 11 bases between. CDR3 size: 12 residues. The CDR3 DNA is TGTGCCAGCGGGGGGGCCTCAGAGACCCAGTACTTC. Its translation is CASGGASETQYF.

The chain couples TRBV9 to TRBJ2-5, with TRBD2 matching over 7 bases. This CDR3 contains 15 residues. CDR1 SGDLS and CDR2 YYNGEE come from the germline V gene. The V segment lost 4 bases and the J segment 1 base; nucleotides outside the gene matches: 7. CDR3: CASSSRTSAQETQYF. In nucleotides, the CDR3 is TGTGCCAGCAGCTCCCGAACTAGCGCCCAAGAGACCCAGTACTTC.

The rearrangement uses TRBV19 and TRBJ2-2, with D possibly being TRBD1 (6 bases). V was cut by 5 bases and J by 0 bases, with 13 bases left in between. Looked up from germline, CDR1 is LNHDA and CDR2 is SQIVND (reference sequence). The CDR3 is 16 residues long. The CDR3 sequence: CASSPRQAPNTGELFF. Written as DNA, the CDR3 is TGTGCCAGTAGTCCACGACAGGCTCCGAACACCGGGGAGCTGTTTTTT. The full variable domain, with the rest looked up from reference TRBV19 and TRBJ2-2, is DGGITQSPKYLFRKEGQNVTLSCEQNLNHDAMYWYRQDPGQGLRLIYYSQIVNDFQKGDIAEGYSVSREKKESFPLTVTSAQKNPTAFYLCASSPRQAPNTGELFFGEGSRLTVL.

V is TRBV11-2 and J is TRBJ2-5; D perhaps matches TRBD2 (6 bases). The CDR3 loop spans 17 amino acids. Germline V gives CDR1 SGHAT, CDR2 FQNNGV. Trimming removed 0 bases from V and 1 base from J, with 15 bases in between. The CDR3 loop reads CASSLDRGGRIQETQYF. The DNA of the CDR3 is TGTGCCAGCAGCTTAGATCGGGGAGGACGGATCCAAGAGACCCAGTACTTC.

CDR3 sequence: CSVQSRLGGANVLTF. In DNA form, the CDR3 reads TGCAGCGTACAAAGCCGACTAGGTGGGGCCAACGTCCTGACTTTC. V is TRBV29-1 and J is TRBJ2-6; perhaps TRBD2 as D (6 bases). V gave up 6 bases and J gave up 3 bases, with 15 bases separating them. Germline-derived CDR1 and CDR2 are SQVTM and ANQGSEA. CDR3 length: 15 amino acids.

The J gene is TRBJ1-5, the V gene TRBV19, with 7 bases aligning to TRBD1. The V segment lost 3 bases and the J segment 2 bases; nucleotides outside the gene matches: 4. Germline CDR1 is LNHDA and CDR2 is SQIVND (reference sequence). This CDR3 has 15 amino acids. The CDR3 region is CASSIGQVGNQPQHF. The DNA for the CDR3 is TGTGCCAGTAGTATCGGACAGGTGGGCAATCAGCCCCAGCATTTT.

The rearrangement uses TRBV7-2 and TRBJ2-3, with a possible D match to TRBD1 (7 bases). Trimming removed 3 bases from V and 2 bases from J, with 18 bases in between. Germline CDR1 reads SGHTA; CDR2 reads FQGNSA. The CDR3 is made up of 17 amino acids. CDR3 sequence: CASSFSAGGSLTDTQYF. CDR3 sequence (DNA): TGTGCCAGCAGCTTCTCAGCAGGGGGGAGCCTCACAGATACGCAGTATTTT.

The chain links TRBV6-2 or TRBV6-3 to TRBJ1-2; 9 nucleotides align to TRBD1. CDR1 and CDR2 from the germline V gene are MNHEY and SVGEGT. The junction had 3 bases not matched to a gene; V was cut back by 0 bases and J by 7 bases. The CDR3 is 14 residues long. In DNA form, the CDR3 reads TGTGCCAGCAGTTACTCCGGACAGGGGTTTGGCTACACCTTC. Protein sequence: CASSYSGQGFGYTF.

The genes are TRBV7-9 and TRBJ2-5, with TRBD1 as a possible D gene (5 bases). V lost 5 bases and J lost 5, with 18 bases in between. The germline V gene has CDR1 SEHNR and CDR2 FQNEAQ (reference sequence). The CDR3 runs 15 residues. CDR3 in amino acids: CASSLRARTRETQYF. The CDR3 region has the DNA TGTGCCAGCAGCCTCCGGGCCAGGACACGCGAGACCCAGTACTTC.

The CDR3 spells CASRARRNTEAFF. The CDR3 DNA is TGTGCCAGCAGAGCCCGGAGGAACACTGAAGCTTTCTTT. The rearrangement links TRBV6-5 to TRBJ1-1; D call uncertain. The V gene lost 6 bases and the J gene lost 1 base, with 9 bases spanning the gap. The CDR3 is made up of 13 amino acids. The germline CDR1 and CDR2 sequences are MNHEY and SVGAGI.

In nucleotides, the CDR3 is TGTGCCAGCAGCTCCCCGCGAGCGGGGGTTTCCTACGAGCAGTACTTC. Amino acids: CASSSPRAGVSYEQYF. This chain connects TRBV6-1 to TRBJ2-7, with 8 bases that match TRBD2. The CDR3 contains 16 residues. Germline CDR1 reads MNHNS; CDR2 reads SASEGT. V trimming: 6 bases; J trimming: 1 base; junction bases outside the gene matches: 11.

This chain connects TRBV5-6 to TRBJ2-7, with 9 positions matching TRBD1. The germline gives CDR1 SGHDT, CDR2 YYEEEE. This CDR3 is 14 amino acids long. The V and J ends lost 1 base and 6 bases, in that order; junction bases with no gene match: 5. The CDR3 reads CASSLLGQGTEQYF. The CDR3 bases are TGTGCCAGCAGCTTGCTGGGACAGGGAACCGAGCAGTACTTC.

The V call is TRBV3-1, the J call TRBJ2-7; D remains ambiguous. CDR3 size: 14 residues. CDR1 is LGHDT, CDR2 YNNKEL, per germline (reference sequence). Trimming removed 1 base at V and 2 bases at J, with 9 bases between. In DNA form, the CDR3 reads TGTGCCAGCAGCCAAGGTCCGGGCACCTACGAGCAGTACTTC. Its translation is CASSQGPGTYEQYF.

This chain uses TRBV23-1 with TRBJ2-7, with 9 nucleotides matching TRBD1. TRBV23-1 is an open reading frame, and its role is uncertain. The CDR3 is 19 residues long. The V and J ends lost 2 bases and 0 bases, in that order; junction bases with no gene match: 14. CDR3 in DNA: TGCGCCAGCAGTCAAGATGAACTCTCCCGGGACAGGGCCTCCTACGAGCAGTACTTC. Its protein product is CASSQDELSRDRASYEQYF.

This clonotype was found once. This chain links TRBV18 with TRBJ2-7; 7 bases match TRBD2. Germline V gene lookup returns CDR1 KGHSH and CDR2 LQKENI. The J segment lost 11 bases and the V segment lost 2 bases, leaving 6 bases of the junction unmatched. The length of the CDR3 is 12 residues. In nucleotides, the CDR3 is TGTGCCAGCTCACCAATCGAGGGAGGGGAGTACTTC. This gives the protein CASSPIEGGEYF.

The rearrangement joins TRBV20-1 to TRBJ2-3, with 8 bases identical to TRBD2. Germline CDR1 reads DFQATT; CDR2 reads SNEGSKA (reference sequence). The CDR3 has 14 amino acids. The J segment lost 0 bases and the V segment lost 6 bases, leaving 5 bases of the junction unmatched. CDR3 sequence (DNA): TGCAGTGCCCCCCGGGGGGGCAGCACAGATACGCAGTATTTT. Translating gives CSAPRGGSTDTQYF.

This rearrangement joins TRBV5-1 to TRBJ2-2; D is perhaps TRBD1 (5 bases). V lost 5 bases and J 5 bases, leaving 7 bases between the germline ends. CDR1 is SGHRS, CDR2 YFSETQ, per germline. The CDR3 runs 12 residues. CDR3 sequence: CASSRQTGELFF. The CDR3 coding sequence is TGCGCCAGCAGTAGACAGACCGGGGAGCTGTTTTTT.